The T cell receptor beta chain described here comes from a study of cytomegalovirus exposure and HLA in healthy donors. Notes on the study in general: A few chains tied to CMV proved CMV antigen-specific in vitro. According to a subsequent analysis, TCR clusters from the first cohort were inclined to appear together in the roughly 120 validation repertoires. For cytomegalovirus status, the classifier reportedly gave diagnoses with high specificity and sensitivity. The study flagged fewer than 200 TCR beta chains as cytomegalovirus-associated.

Produced via immunoSEQ multiplex PCR; TCRdb's table is partial and in-frame only. The repertoire has about 360,000 clones, 86% of them found once; the top ten carry around 0.8%. This clone has just a few counts. Its antigen is undetermined. V lost 5 bases to trimming and J lost 2 bases, with 3 bases between them. Germline V gene lookup returns CDR1 SGHVS and CDR2 FNYEAQ. The CDR3 consists of 12 residues. Sequenced sample: PBMCs. The chain joins TRBV7-6 to TRBJ2-2, with D uncertain. This receptor was taken from a woman between 18 and 29 years old in good health and CMV-seronegative. As DNA, the CDR3 is TGTGCCAGCAGCCATAACACCGGGGAGCTGTTTTTT. This sequence encodes CASSHNTGELFF.